These 21 T cell receptor beta chains share one sample of origin, sequenced in a study of shared clonotypes between healthy human individuals. The assay was immunoSEQ multiplex PCR, and TCRdb's table has in-frame clones only and misses some. The table shows about 680,000 clones, with around four fifths occurring only once. The sequencing sample was made of memory CD4+ T cells sorted from blood. The subset here: CD45RA-negative fraction. The receptor set was obtained from a woman in her twenties or thirties in good health.

The rearrangement uses TRBV29-1 and TRBJ2-5; D remains unclear. Judging by the DNA end, TRBJ2-7 fits better; the J call may be wrong. The germline gives CDR1 SQVTM, CDR2 ANQGSEA. The CDR3 totals 11 residues. The CDR3 DNA sequence: TGCAGCGTTGAAGAGGCGTACGAGCAGTACTTC. It encodes CSVEEAYEQYF.

This clone showed up just a few times. This chain links TRBV10-1 with TRBJ2-3; 7 bases agree with TRBD2. Germline lookup yields CDR1 WNHNN and CDR2 SYGVQD (reference sequence). With 2 bases clipped from V and 8 bases from J, the junction kept 4 bases outside the gene matches. The CDR3 length is 13 residues. As DNA, the CDR3 is TGCGCCAGCAGTGAGACGTTAGCGGGTACGCAGTATTTT. Amino acids: CASSETLAGTQYF.

The V gene is TRBV6-1, the J gene TRBJ2-3; 11 nucleotides match TRBD2. The junction had 6 bases not matched to a gene; V was cut back by 6 bases and J by 7 bases. Germline lookup yields CDR1 MNHNS and CDR2 SASEGT. This CDR3 contains 14 residues. The CDR3 region is CASRAGTSGHTQYF. The CDR3 region has the DNA TGTGCCAGCAGGGCCGGGACTAGCGGTCATACGCAGTATTTT.

This clone was observed once. The same CDR3 arises from other DNA sequences in this sample as well. This chain joins TRBV7-6 and TRBJ2-5, with 9 bases identical to TRBD2. CDR1 is SGHVS, CDR2 FNYEAQ, per germline. This CDR3 region has 15 residues. J was trimmed by 4 bases and V by 5 bases; bases with no gene match: 8. In nucleotides, the CDR3 is TGTGCCAGCAGCCTTAGCGGGAGCGGTGGAGAGACCCAGTACTTC. This gives the protein CASSLSGSGGETQYF.

In its sample, this clone was seen once. This chain uses TRBV6-5 with TRBJ1-1; D is perhaps TRBD1 (6 bases). V gave up 6 bases and J gave up 4 bases, with 18 bases separating them. The germline gives CDR1 MNHEY, CDR2 SVGAGI. This CDR3 region has 15 residues. CDR3 protein: CASRPLLQGPTEAFF. The CDR3 DNA follows: TGTGCCAGCAGACCCTTATTACAGGGTCCCACTGAAGCTTTCTTT.

This clone has more than one count but fewer than ten. V and J are TRBV2 and TRBJ1-1, with D possibly being TRBD1 (6 bases). Germline CDR1 and CDR2: SNHLY and FYNNEI. The length of the CDR3 is 14 residues. Trimming took off 5 bases at V and 1 base at J, with 11 bases between the two ends. CDR3: CASSTGQTNTEAFF. Written as DNA, the CDR3 is TGTGCCAGCAGTACGGGACAAACGAACACTGAAGCTTTCTTT.

CDR3 region: CASSLISGGWGNEKLFF. The CDR3 coding sequence is TGCGCCAGCAGCTTGATATCCGGGGGCTGGGGTAATGAAAAACTGTTTTTT. The gene calls are TRBV5-1 and TRBJ1-4, with D possibly being TRBD1 (6 bases). From germline, CDR1 is SGHRS and CDR2 YFSETQ. The CDR3 consists of 17 residues. V dropped 1 base and J dropped 4 bases, with 17 bases sitting between them.

This clone was detected a few times. The chain combines TRBV29-1 with TRBJ1-1; 8 bases map to TRBD1. The CDR3 has 14 residues. V was clipped by 2 bases and J by 0 bases; unmatched bases: 2. The germline CDR1 and CDR2 sequences are SQVTM and ANQGSEA. CDR3 in amino acids: CSVEPTGVNTEAFF. In DNA, the CDR3 is TGCAGCGTTGAACCGACAGGGGTGAACACTGAAGCTTTCTTT. The whole variable domain, remainder taken from reference TRBV29-1 and TRBJ1-1, is SAVISQKPSRDICQRGTSLTIQCQVDSQVTMMFWYRQQPGQSLTLIATANQGSEATYESGFVIDKFPISRPNLTFSTLTVSNMSPEDSSIYLCSVEPTGVNTEAFFGQGTRLTVV.

V and J are TRBV18 and TRBJ1-1; no clear D gene. CDR3 length equals 15 residues. V was pared by 4 bases and J by 1 base, with 13 bases between. Germline V lookup: CDR1 KGHSH, CDR2 LQKENI. CDR3 DNA: TGTGCCAGCTCACAAGGTCCAGGCTCGAACACTGAAGCTTTCTTT. Translated, it gives CASSQGPGSNTEAFF.

A word on this clone: Other DNA sequences in this specimen translate into the identical CDR3. V is TRBV29-1 and J is TRBJ2-1; possibly TRBD2 for D (5 bases). The ends were cut back, 4 bases at V and 0 bases at J, with 7 bases in the middle. The CDR3 is 13 residues long. The V gene's germline CDR1 is SQVTM and CDR2 ANQGSEA. As DNA, the CDR3 is TGCAGCGTTGGTGGGAGCTCCTACAATGAGCAGTTCTTC. Its translation: CSVGGSSYNEQFF.

The sample holds a few counts of this clone. The chain combines TRBV28 with TRBJ2-1, with D possibly being TRBD2 (5 bases). Germline-derived CDR1 and CDR2 are MDHEN and SYDVKM. Between the trimmed V and J ends, which lost 7 bases and 10 bases, there was a span of 11 bases. This CDR3 region has 11 residues. CDR3 nucleotide sequence: TGTGCCAGCACCGGAGGACCCGAGCAGTTCTTC. Its protein product is CASTGGPEQFF.

The chain is built from TRBV4-2 and TRBJ2-1; D may be TRBD2 (5 bases). The CDR3 has 16 residues. Trimming took 0 bases from V and 7 from J, leaving 16 bases between them. Germline values: CDR1 LGHNA, CDR2 YNFKEQ. CDR3 sequence: CASSQEGLAIVNEQFF. Here the CDR3 DNA reads TGTGCCAGCAGCCAAGAGGGCCTAGCCATAGTTAATGAGCAGTTCTTC.

This chain uses TRBV27 with TRBJ2-1; the D call may be TRBD1 or TRBD2 (5 bases each). The germline V gene has CDR1 MNHEY and CDR2 SMNVEV (reference sequence). Trimming shortened V by 5 bases and J by 4 bases, and 15 bases separated the two germline ends. CDR3 length: 15 amino acids. CDR3 nucleotides: TGTGCCAGCAGTCTGTCGGGACCCCTATACAATGAGCAGTTCTTC. Translated, it gives CASSLSGPLYNEQFF.

This clone was picked up one time. The chain is built from TRBV6-5 and TRBJ1-1; 8 positions agree with TRBD1. After removal of 7 bases from V and 3 bases from J, the junction contained 4 bases not matched to a gene. This CDR3 has 13 residues. Germline values: CDR1 MNHEY, CDR2 SVGAGI. The CDR3 nucleotides read TGTGCCAGCATCGGACAGGGTTACACTGAAGCTTTCTTT. Protein product: CASIGQGYTEAFF.

As concerns this clone: This likely reflects a read error, since a far larger clone is one base away. The gene calls are TRBV27 and TRBJ1-2, with D perhaps TRBD1 (6 bases). The CDR3 covers 13 residues. CDR1 and CDR2 (germline): MNHEY, SMNVEV (reference sequence). Trimming took 2 bases from V and 2 from J, leaving 6 bases between them. The CDR3 DNA follows: TGTGCCAGCAGTTTACAGGGGAACTATGGCTACACCTTC. Encoded protein: CASSLQGNYGYTF.

The gene calls are TRBV7-3 and TRBJ2-5; tentatively, D is TRBD1 (6 bases). This CDR3 is 14 amino acids long. The germline CDR1 and CDR2 sequences are SGHTA and FQGTGA. Trimming removed 2 bases from V and 6 bases from J, with 13 bases in between. CDR3 in DNA: TGTGCCAGCAGCTTAGCCCAGGGGTTGAAGACCCAGTACTTC. This gives the protein CASSLAQGLKTQYF.

The V gene is TRBV28, the J gene TRBJ2-3; 7 bases fit TRBD2. CDR3 length: 14 amino acids. In germline, CDR1 is MDHEN, CDR2 SYDVKM. V was clipped by 7 bases and J by 3 bases; unmatched bases: 7. The CDR3 region has the DNA TGTGCCAGCACTCCTGGGCGGGAGACAGATACGCAGTATTTT. Its protein is CASTPGRETDTQYF. Full variable domain (outside the CDR3, taken from reference TRBV28 and TRBJ2-3): DVKVTQSSRYLVKRTGEKVFLECVQDMDHENMFWYRQDPGLGLRLIYFSYDVKMKEKGDIPEGYSVSREKKERFSLILESASTNQTSMYLCASTPGRETDTQYFGPGTRLTVL.

The gene calls are TRBV19 and TRBJ2-3, with D possibly TRBD2 on 6 matching bases. The germline V gene has CDR1 LNHDA and CDR2 SQIVND (reference sequence). The CDR3 has 13 residues. The germline V and J ends were trimmed by 10 bases and 5 bases, with 16 bases remaining between them. CDR3 bases: TGTGCCACCTCTCGGCCGGGAGAAGATACGCAGTATTTT. This gives the protein CATSRPGEDTQYF.

Concerning this clone itself: At one boundary the junction diverges from the germline segment, which might be a read error. The chain couples TRBV2 to TRBJ2-1; 8 bases map to TRBD2. Germline V gene sequence: CDR1 SNHLY, CDR2 FYNNEI. The CDR3 loop spans 15 amino acids. The CDR3 coding sequence is TGTGCCAGCAGCGAAGGAGCGGGAGCGGGGAATGAGCAGTTCTTC. Protein: CASSEGAGAGNEQFF.

The table lists this clone with a count of one. The chain employs TRBV30 and TRBJ2-2; a weak D match, TRBD2 (5 bases). The CDR3 extends over 14 amino acids. V was cut by 5 bases and J by 5 bases, with 15 bases left in between. Germline V CDR1 and CDR2: GTSNPN, SVGIG (reference sequence). The CDR3 is CAWGADFGTGELFF. In DNA form, the CDR3 reads TGTGCCTGGGGAGCGGATTTCGGGACCGGGGAGCTGTTTTTT.

The gene calls are TRBV7-8 and TRBJ2-7, with 7 bases aligning to TRBD1. CDR1 is SGHVS, CDR2 FQNEAQ, per germline. The J segment lost 1 base and the V segment lost 5 bases, leaving 8 bases of the junction unmatched. This CDR3 region has 15 residues. CDR3 in amino acids: CASSPTRGQSYEQYF. CDR3 coding DNA: TGTGCCAGCAGCCCAACAAGGGGACAGTCCTACGAGCAGTACTTC. The full variable domain, rest sourced from reference TRBV7-8 and TRBJ2-7, is GAGVSQSPRYKVAKRGQDVALRCDPISGHVSLFWYQQALGQGPEFLTYFQNEAQLDKSGLPSDRFFAERPEGSVSTLKIQRTQQEDSAVYLCASSPTRGQSYEQYFGPGTRLTVT.